This section outlines one TCR beta chain sequence together with its context. No antigen is known for it. The entry originates in a study of T cells after yellow fever vaccination. Study outcomes and limitations: Among primary-vaccination clones, most reappeared after the booster, at almost 98% for CD4 and roughly 90% for CD8.

By 5'RACE template switching, TCR cDNA was produced, with a universal primer site and UMIs added in the process. One entry per CDR3 protein results from TCRdb running MiXCR on the 5' RACE reads. This sample has roughly 120,000 distinct CDR3 sequences, with 7.2% found just once. Germline-derived CDR1 and CDR2 are DFQATT and SNEGSKA (reference sequence). Trimming pared 3 bases from V and 4 bases from J, leaving 11 bases between. This CDR3 comprises 13 residues. The sequence was collected from a young man who received the YFV17D yellow fever vaccine. This chain links TRBV20-1 with TRBJ2-3; D gene unclear. The sample consisted of CD4+ T cells sorted from PBMCs, taken about 49 days after the first yellow fever vaccination. The CDR3 nucleotides read TGCAGTGCTAGTATTAGCACTGCAGATACGCAGTATTTT. Residues: CSASISTADTQYF.